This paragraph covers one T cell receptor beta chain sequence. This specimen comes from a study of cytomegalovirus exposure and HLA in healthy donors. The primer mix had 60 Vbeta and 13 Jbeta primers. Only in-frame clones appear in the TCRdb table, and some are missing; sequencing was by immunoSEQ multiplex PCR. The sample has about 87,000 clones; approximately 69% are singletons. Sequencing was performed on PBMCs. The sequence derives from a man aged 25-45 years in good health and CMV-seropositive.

The CDR3: CASTGGSGGRNTGELFF. The CDR3 DNA sequence: TGTGCCAGCACCGGAGGTAGTGGTGGGAGGAACACCGGGGAGCTGTTTTTT. The chain recombines TRBV2 with TRBJ2-2, with a weak D call TRBD2 (5 bases). CDR3 length: 17 amino acids. V lost 7 bases to trimming and J lost 1 base, with 19 bases between them. Germline V lookup: CDR1 SNHLY, CDR2 FYNNEI.